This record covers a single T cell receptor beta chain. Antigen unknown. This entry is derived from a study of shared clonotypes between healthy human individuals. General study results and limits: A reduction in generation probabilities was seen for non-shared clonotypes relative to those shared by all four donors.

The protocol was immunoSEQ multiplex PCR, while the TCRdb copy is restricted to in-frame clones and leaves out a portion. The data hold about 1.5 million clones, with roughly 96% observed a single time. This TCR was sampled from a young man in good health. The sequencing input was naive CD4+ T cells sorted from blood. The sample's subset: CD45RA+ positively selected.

This CDR3 is CASSQGLAGDTDTQYF. CDR3 nucleotide sequence: TGTGCCAGCAGCCAGGGACTAGCGGGGGACACAGATACGCAGTATTTT. The chain uses TRBV11-2 and TRBJ2-3; 14 nucleotides line up with TRBD2. The germline V gene encodes CDR1 SGHAT and CDR2 FQNNGV. CDR3 length: 16 residues. The V and J ends lost 5 bases and 2 bases, in that order; junction bases with no gene match: 3.